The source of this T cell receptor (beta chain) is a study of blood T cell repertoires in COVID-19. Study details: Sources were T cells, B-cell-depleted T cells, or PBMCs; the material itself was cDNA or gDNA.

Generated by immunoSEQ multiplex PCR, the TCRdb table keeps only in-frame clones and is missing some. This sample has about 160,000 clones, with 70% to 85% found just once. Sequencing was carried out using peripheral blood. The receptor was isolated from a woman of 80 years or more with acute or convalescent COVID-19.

CDR3 region: CATSRGQVITDTQYF. The CDR3 nucleotides are TGTGCCACCAGCAGGGGACAGGTCATCACAGATACGCAGTATTTT. The chain is built from TRBV15 and TRBJ2-3; TRBD1 agrees at 8 bases. Germline V gives CDR1 LNHNV, CDR2 YYDKDF (reference sequence). The CDR3 length is 15 residues. The ends lost 3 bases at V and 2 bases at J; junction bases unmatched: 4.